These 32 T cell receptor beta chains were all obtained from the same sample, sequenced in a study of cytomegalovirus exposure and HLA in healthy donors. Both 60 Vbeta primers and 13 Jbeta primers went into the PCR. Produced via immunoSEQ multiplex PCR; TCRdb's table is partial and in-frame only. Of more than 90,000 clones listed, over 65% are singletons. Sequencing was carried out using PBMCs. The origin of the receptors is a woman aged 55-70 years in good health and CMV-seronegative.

The DNA for the CDR3 is TGTGCCAGCAGCTTAGGACAGGGATCGTTCAATGAGCAGTTCTTC. Translation gives CASSLGQGSFNEQFF. This chain joins TRBV11-3 and TRBJ2-1; 7 nucleotides match TRBD1. The germline CDR1 and CDR2 sequences are SGHNT and YENEEA. CDR3 size: 15 residues. V shed 1 base and J 6 bases; nucleotides not matched to a gene: 6.

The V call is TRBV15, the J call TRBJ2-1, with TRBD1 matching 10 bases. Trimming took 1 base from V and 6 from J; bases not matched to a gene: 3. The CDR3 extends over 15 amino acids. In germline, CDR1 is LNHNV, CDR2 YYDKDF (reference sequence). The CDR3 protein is CATSRAGQGINEQFF. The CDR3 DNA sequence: TGTGCCACCAGCAGAGCGGGACAGGGGATCAATGAGCAGTTCTTC.

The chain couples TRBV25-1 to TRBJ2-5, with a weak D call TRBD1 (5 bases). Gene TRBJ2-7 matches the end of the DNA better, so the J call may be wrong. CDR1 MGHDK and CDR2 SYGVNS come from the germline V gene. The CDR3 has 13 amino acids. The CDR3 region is CASSGYGANEQYF. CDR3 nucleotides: TGTGCCAGCAGTGGCTATGGGGCCAACGAGCAGTACTTC.

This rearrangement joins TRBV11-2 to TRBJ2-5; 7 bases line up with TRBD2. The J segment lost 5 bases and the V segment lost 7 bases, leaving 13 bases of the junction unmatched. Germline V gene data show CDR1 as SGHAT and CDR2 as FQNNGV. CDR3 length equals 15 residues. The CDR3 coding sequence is TGTGCCAGCAAAAGGGGTTTTGGGGGAGGGGAGACCCAGTACTTC. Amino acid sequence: CASKRGFGGGETQYF. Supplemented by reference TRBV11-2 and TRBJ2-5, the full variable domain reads EAGVAQSPRYKIIEKRQSVAFWCNPISGHATLYWYQQILGQGPKLLIQFQNNGVVDDSQLPKDRFSAERLKGVDSTLKIQPAKLEDSAVYLCASKRGFGGGETQYFGPGTRLLVL.

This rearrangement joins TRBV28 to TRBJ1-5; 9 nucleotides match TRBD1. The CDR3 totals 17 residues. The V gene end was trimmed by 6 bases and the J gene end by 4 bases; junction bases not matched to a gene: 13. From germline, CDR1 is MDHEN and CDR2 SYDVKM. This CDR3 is CASSDPGQGKGNQPQHF. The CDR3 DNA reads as TGTGCCAGCAGCGACCCGGGACAGGGTAAGGGGAATCAGCCCCAGCATTTT.

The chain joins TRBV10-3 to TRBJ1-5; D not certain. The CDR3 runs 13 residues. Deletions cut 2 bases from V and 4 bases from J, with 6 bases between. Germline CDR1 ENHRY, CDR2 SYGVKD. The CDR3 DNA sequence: TGTGCCATCAGTGAGGTAGAGAATCAGCCCCAGCATTTT. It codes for CAISEVENQPQHF.

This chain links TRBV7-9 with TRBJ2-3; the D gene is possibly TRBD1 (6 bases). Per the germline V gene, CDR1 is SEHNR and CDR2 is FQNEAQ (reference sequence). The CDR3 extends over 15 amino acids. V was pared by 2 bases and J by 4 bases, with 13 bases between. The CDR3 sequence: CASSLRAGVADTQYF. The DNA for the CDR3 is TGTGCCAGCAGCTTAAGGGCAGGGGTTGCAGATACGCAGTATTTT.

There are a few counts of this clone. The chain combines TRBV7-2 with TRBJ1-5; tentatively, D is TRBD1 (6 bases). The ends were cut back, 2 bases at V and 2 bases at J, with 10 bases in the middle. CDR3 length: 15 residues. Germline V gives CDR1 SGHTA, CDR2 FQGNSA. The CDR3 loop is CASSLQGLGNQPQHF. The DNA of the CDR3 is TGTGCCAGCAGCTTACAGGGGCTAGGCAATCAGCCCCAGCATTTT.

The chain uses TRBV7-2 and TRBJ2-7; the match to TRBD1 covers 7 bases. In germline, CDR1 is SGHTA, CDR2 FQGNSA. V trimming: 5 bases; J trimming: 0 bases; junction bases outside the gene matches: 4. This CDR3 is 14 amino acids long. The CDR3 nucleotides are TGTGCCAGCAGCCGTCAGGGGGACTCCTACGAGCAGTACTTC. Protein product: CASSRQGDSYEQYF. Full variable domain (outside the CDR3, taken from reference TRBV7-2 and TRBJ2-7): GAGVSQSPSNKVTEKGKDVELRCDPISGHTALYWYRQSLGQGLEFLIYFQGNSAPDKSGLPSDRFSAERTGGSVSTLTIQRTQQEDSAVYLCASSRQGDSYEQYFGPGTRLTVT.

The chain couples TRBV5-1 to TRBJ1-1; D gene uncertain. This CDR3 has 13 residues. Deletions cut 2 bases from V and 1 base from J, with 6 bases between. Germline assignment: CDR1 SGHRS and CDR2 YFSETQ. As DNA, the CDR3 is TGCGCCAGCAGCTTTACTGAGAACACTGAAGCTTTCTTT. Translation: CASSFTENTEAFF.

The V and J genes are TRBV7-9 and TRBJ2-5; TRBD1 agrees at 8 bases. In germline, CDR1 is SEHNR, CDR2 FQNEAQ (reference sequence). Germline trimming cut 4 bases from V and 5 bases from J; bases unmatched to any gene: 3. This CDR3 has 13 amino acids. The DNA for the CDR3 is TGTGCCAGCAGCTCTTGGACAGGGGAGACCCAGTACTTC. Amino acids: CASSSWTGETQYF.

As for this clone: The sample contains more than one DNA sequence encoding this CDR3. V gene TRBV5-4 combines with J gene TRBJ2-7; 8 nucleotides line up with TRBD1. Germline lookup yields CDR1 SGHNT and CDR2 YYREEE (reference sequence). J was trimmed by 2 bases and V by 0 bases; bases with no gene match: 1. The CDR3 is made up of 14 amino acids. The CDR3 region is CASSLGTGTYEQYF. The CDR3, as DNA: TGTGCCAGCAGCTTGGGGACAGGGACCTACGAGCAGTACTTC.

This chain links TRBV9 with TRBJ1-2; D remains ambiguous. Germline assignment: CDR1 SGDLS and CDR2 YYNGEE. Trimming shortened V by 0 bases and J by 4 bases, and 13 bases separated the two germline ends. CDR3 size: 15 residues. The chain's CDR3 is CASSVGPGYTYGYTF. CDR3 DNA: TGTGCCAGCAGCGTAGGGCCGGGGTATACCTATGGCTACACCTTC.

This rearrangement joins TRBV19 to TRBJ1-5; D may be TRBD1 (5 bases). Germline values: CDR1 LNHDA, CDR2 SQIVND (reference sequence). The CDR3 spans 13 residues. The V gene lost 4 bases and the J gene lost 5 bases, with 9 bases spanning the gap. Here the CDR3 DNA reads TGTGCCAGTAGTAAAGGGGCACATCAGCCCCAGCATTTT. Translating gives CASSKGAHQPQHF.

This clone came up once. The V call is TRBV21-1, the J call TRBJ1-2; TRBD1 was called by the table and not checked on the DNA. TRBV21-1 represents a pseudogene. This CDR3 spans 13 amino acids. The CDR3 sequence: CASSKGGRGGYTF. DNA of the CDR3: TGTGCCAGCAGCAAAGGGGGGCGAGGTGGCTACACCTTC.

CDR3 in DNA: TGTGCCAGCAGTAGATCAGGGTTGGGGGAGCAGTACTTC. This translates into CASSRSGLGEQYF. The V gene is TRBV28, the J gene TRBJ2-7; possibly TRBD1 for D (5 bases). The CDR3 extends over 13 amino acids. CDR1 MDHEN and CDR2 SYDVKM come from the germline V gene. V was trimmed by 5 bases and J by 7 bases, leaving 15 bases between them. Using reference TRBV28 and TRBJ2-7 for the parts outside the CDR3, the full variable domain is DVKVTQSSRYLVKRTGEKVFLECVQDMDHENMFWYRQDPGLGLRLIYFSYDVKMKEKGDIPEGYSVSREKKERFSLILESASTNQTSMYLCASSRSGLGEQYFGPGTRLTVT.

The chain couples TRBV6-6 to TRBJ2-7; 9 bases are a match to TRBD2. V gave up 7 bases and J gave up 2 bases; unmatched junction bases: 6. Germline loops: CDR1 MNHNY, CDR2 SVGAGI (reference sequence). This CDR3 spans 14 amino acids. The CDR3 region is CASNLAGATYEQYF. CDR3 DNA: TGTGCCAGCAATTTAGCGGGAGCGACCTACGAGCAGTACTTC.

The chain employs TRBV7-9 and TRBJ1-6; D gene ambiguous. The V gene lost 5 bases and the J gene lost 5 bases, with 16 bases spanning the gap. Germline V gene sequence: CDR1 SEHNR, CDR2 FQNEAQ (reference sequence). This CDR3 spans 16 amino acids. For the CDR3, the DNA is TGTGCCAGCAGCCCAATACGGGGTAGGGATAATTCACCCCTCCACTTT. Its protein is CASSPIRGRDNSPLHF.

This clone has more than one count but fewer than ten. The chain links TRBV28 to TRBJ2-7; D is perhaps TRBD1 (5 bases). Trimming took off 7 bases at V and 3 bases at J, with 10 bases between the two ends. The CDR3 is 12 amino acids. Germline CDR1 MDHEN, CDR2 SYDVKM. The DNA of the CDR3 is TGTGCCAGCATTTCTCAGGGCTACGAGCAGTACTTC. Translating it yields CASISQGYEQYF.

CDR3 sequence reads: CASSPTQDQPQHF. DNA of the CDR3: TGTGCCAGCTCACCGACCCAGGATCAGCCCCAGCATTTT. The chain links TRBV18 to TRBJ1-5; D is uncertain. In germline, CDR1 is KGHSH, CDR2 LQKENI. V lost 3 bases and J 5 bases, leaving 8 bases between the germline ends. The CDR3 consists of 13 residues.

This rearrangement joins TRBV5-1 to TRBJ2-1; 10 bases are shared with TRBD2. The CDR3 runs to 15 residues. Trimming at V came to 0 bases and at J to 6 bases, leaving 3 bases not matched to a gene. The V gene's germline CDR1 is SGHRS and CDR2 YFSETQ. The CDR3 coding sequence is TGCGCCAGCAGCTTGGCTAGCGGGAGCGGCAATGAGCAGTTCTTC. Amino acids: CASSLASGSGNEQFF.

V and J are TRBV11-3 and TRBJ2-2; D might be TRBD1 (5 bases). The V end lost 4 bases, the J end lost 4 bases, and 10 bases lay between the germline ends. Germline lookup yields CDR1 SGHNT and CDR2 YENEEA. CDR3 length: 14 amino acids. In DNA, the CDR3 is TGTGCCAGCAGCTCTCGACAGTCCACCGGGGAGCTGTTTTTT. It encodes CASSSRQSTGELFF.

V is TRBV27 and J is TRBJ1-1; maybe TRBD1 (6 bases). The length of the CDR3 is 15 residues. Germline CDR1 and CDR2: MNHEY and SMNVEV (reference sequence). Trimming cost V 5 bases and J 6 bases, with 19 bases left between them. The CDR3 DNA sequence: TGTGCCAGCAGTGGGTCGACAGGCTCAGTAGCTGAAGCTTTCTTT. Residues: CASSGSTGSVAEAFF.

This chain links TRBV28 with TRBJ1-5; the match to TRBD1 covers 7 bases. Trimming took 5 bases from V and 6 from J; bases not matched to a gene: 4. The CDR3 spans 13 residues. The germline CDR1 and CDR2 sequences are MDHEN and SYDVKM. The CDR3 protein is CASSGQVPQPQHF. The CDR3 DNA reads TGTGCCAGCAGTGGACAGGTCCCTCAGCCCCAGCATTTT. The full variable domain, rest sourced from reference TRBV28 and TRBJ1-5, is DVKVTQSSRYLVKRTGEKVFLECVQDMDHENMFWYRQDPGLGLRLIYFSYDVKMKEKGDIPEGYSVSREKKERFSLILESASTNQTSMYLCASSGQVPQPQHFGDGTRLSIL.

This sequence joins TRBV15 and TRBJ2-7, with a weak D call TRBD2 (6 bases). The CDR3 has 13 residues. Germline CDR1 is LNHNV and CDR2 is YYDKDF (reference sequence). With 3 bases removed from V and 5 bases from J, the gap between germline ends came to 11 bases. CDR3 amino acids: CATSSRDFDEQYF. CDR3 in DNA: TGTGCCACCAGCAGCCGGGACTTCGACGAGCAGTACTTC. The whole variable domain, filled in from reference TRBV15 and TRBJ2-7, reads DAMVIQNPRYQVTQFGKPVTLSCSQTLNHNVMYWYQQKSSQAPKLLFHYYDKDFNNEADTPDNFQSRRPNTSFCFLDIRSPGLGDTAMYLCATSSRDFDEQYFGPGTRLTVT.

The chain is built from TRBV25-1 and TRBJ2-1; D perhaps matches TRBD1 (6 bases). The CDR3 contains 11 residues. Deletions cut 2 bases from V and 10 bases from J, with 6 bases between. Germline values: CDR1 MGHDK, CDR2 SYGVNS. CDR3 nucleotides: TGTGCCAGCAGTGAACAGGGGGAGCAGTTCTTC. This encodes CASSEQGEQFF.

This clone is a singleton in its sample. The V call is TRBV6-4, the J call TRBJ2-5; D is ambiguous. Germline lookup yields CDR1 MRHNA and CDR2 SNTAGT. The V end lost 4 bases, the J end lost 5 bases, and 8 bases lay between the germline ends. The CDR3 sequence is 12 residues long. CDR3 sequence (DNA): TGTGCCAGCAGTGCCTTATCGGAGACCCAGTACTTC. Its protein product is CASSALSETQYF.

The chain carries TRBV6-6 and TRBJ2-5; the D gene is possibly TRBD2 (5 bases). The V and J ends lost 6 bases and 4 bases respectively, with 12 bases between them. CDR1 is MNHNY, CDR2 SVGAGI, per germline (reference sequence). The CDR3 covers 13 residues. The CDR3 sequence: CASSPPAGETQYF. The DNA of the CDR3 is TGTGCCAGCAGCCCTCCGGCGGGAGAGACCCAGTACTTC.

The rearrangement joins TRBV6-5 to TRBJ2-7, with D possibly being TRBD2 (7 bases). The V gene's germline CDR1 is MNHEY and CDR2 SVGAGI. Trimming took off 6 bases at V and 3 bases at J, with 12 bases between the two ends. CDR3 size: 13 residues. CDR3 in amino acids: CASRRGASYEQYF. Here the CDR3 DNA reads TGTGCCAGCAGACGGGGGGCGAGCTACGAGCAGTACTTC.

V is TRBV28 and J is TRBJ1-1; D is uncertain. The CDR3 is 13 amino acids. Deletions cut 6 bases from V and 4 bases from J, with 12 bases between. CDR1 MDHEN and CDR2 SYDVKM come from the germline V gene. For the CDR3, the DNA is TGTGCCAGCAGGACCTCGGAGGGCACTGAAGCTTTCTTT. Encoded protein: CASRTSEGTEAFF.

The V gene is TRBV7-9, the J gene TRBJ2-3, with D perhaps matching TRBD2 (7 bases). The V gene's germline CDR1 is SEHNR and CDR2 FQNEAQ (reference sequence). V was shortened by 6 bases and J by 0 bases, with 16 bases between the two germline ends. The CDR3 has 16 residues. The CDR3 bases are TGTGCCAGCAGATTCTGGGGGGGGCCAAGCACAGATACGCAGTATTTT. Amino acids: CASRFWGGPSTDTQYF.

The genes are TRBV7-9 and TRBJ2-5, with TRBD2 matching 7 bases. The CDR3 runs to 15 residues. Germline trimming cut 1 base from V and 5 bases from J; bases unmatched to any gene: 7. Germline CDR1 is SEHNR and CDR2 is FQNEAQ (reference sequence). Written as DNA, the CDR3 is TGTGCCAGCAGCTTAGTAGGGCTAGCGGATGAGACCCAGTACTTC. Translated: CASSLVGLADETQYF.